What follows describes a single T cell receptor (beta chain). The sample originates from a study of blood T cell repertoires in COVID-19. Germline assignment: CDR1 SGHRS and CDR2 YFSETQ. Trimming took off 0 bases at V and 8 bases at J, with 9 bases between the two ends. This CDR3 is 13 amino acids long. As processed by the authors: Estimates of nucleated cell counts were drawn from the amplification of reference gene primers. This table comes from immunoSEQ multiplex PCR, and its TCRdb copy is limited to in-frame clones, with some not included. V and J calls and clone size are those listed in that table; D and trimming were worked out from the DNA. The data hold roughly 120,000 clones, with about 88% observed a single time.

This sequence originates from a man aged 45 to 65 with active COVID-19. The V call is TRBV5-1, the J call TRBJ1-3, with D uncertain. Sequencing was performed on peripheral blood. CDR3: CASSLAQKDTIYF. Here the CDR3 DNA reads TGCGCCAGCAGCTTGGCTCAGAAAGACACCATATATTTT.